This T cell receptor beta chain emerged from a study of blood T cell repertoires in COVID-19. Study at large: Sample material is recorded as cDNA or gDNA derived from T cells, B-cell-depleted T cells, or PBMCs.

TCRdb keeps only in-frame clones here, not all; method: immunoSEQ multiplex PCR. The data hold approximately 380,000 clones, with roughly nine tenths observed a single time. Germline values: CDR1 SGDLS, CDR2 YYNGEE. V trimming: 1 base; J trimming: 3 bases; junction bases outside the gene matches: 5. The CDR3 is made up of 16 amino acids. In terms of age and location, participants ranged from roughly 18 to 95 years and lived in about 25 US areas. The count of this clone is one. The specimen was PBMCs or T cells enriched from blood (not recorded which). The source of this sequence is a woman aged 40 to 49 who had been exposed to COVID-19. The chain employs TRBV9 and TRBJ2-1; 9 bases line up with TRBD2. CDR3 protein: CASSVWPSGVYNEQFF. In nucleotides, the CDR3 is TGTGCCAGCAGCGTATGGCCTAGCGGGGTCTACAATGAGCAGTTCTTC.